The 9 T cell receptor beta chains presented below share a single source sample, sequenced in a study of blood T cells in healthy people across ages. Alongside a J-beta primer mix, a sample-barcoded 5' primer served in a second PCR lasting roughly 7 to 11 cycles. TCRdb redid the calling of the 5' RACE reads with MiXCR, one entry per CDR3 protein. The sample lists some 890,000 distinct CDR3 sequences, approximately 32% occurring once. This sample also belongs to another study, concerning T cells of mothers and their children.

The sequencing input was blood. Source of these receptors: a woman aged 40 to 50 in good health.

The table lists this clonotype with a few counts. The V call is TRBV24-1, the J call TRBJ2-1; 12 bases line up with TRBD1. The CDR3 is made up of 16 amino acids. With 3 bases clipped from V and 6 bases from J, the junction kept 5 bases outside the gene matches. Germline V gives CDR1 KGHDR, CDR2 SFDVKD. The CDR3 protein is CATSDGGTGGINEQFF. For the CDR3, the DNA is TGTGCCACCAGTGATGGCGGGACAGGGGGCATCAATGAGCAGTTCTTC.

The chain joins TRBV7-2 to TRBJ1-1; no definite D call. CDR3 size: 13 residues. V lost 1 base, J lost 7 bases, and 10 bases lay in between. Germline V gene lookup returns CDR1 SGHTA and CDR2 FQGNSA. In DNA, the CDR3 is TGTGCCAGCAGCTTAGGGCACTCTGATGAAGCTTTCTTT. Its translation: CASSLGHSDEAFF. The whole variable domain, remainder taken from reference TRBV7-2 and TRBJ1-1, is GAGVSQSPSNKVTEKGKDVELRCDPISGHTALYWYRQSLGQGLEFLIYFQGNSAPDKSGLPSDRFSAERTGGSVSTLTIQRTQQEDSAVYLCASSLGHSDEAFFGQGTRLTVV.

V is TRBV10-3 and J is TRBJ1-2, with D hard to call. The CDR3 has 14 residues. V shed 4 bases and J shed 2 bases, with 11 bases lying between them. The germline V gene has CDR1 ENHRY and CDR2 SYGVKD. The DNA of the CDR3 is TGTGCCATCAGTGGAGGCAGGACGAACTATGGCTACACCTTC. This translates into CAISGGRTNYGYTF.

This clonotype was recorded at least ten times. This chain links TRBV3-1 with TRBJ2-3; 8 bases are a match to TRBD2. This CDR3 is built from 16 residues. CDR1 is LGHDT and CDR2 is YNNKEL in the germline V gene (reference sequence). V lost 0 bases to trimming and J lost 6 bases; unmatched junction nucleotides: 8. Written as DNA, the CDR3 is TGTGCCAGCAGCCAAGATTACAGCGGGGGAAGGGATACGCAGTATTTT. It codes for CASSQDYSGGRDTQYF.

This clonotype was observed a few times. The rearrangement uses TRBV10-3 and TRBJ2-5; maybe TRBD2 (7 bases). The CDR3 is 17 amino acids. The V end was cut by 2 bases, the J end by 4 bases, with 20 bases between. Germline-derived CDR1 and CDR2 are ENHRY and SYGVKD. The CDR3 region is CAISESLFGGHGETQYF. The CDR3 DNA sequence: TGTGCCATCAGTGAGAGTCTATTCGGGGGGCACGGAGAGACCCAGTACTTC.

This clonotype showed up just a few times. One junction end does not reproduce the germline sequence, and a read error may be involved. The chain uses TRBV7-6 and TRBJ2-1; no clear D. There are 15 residues in the CDR3. In germline, CDR1 is SGHVS, CDR2 FNYEAQ. Here the CDR3 DNA reads TGTGCCAACAGCCCTGACACGGGCTTCTACAATGATCAGTTCTTC. The encoded protein is CANSPDTGFYNDQFF.

This clonotype was seen a handful of times. At one boundary the junction diverges from the germline segment, which might be a read error. This sequence joins TRBV27 and TRBJ2-7; D may be TRBD2 (7 bases). The J call may be faulty, since TRBJ2-5 better matches the DNA end. Germline CDR1 is MNHEY and CDR2 is SMNVEV (reference sequence). This CDR3 spans 14 amino acids. DNA of the CDR3: TGTACCAGCAATACGGGGCGGGGGCAAGTGACCCAGTACTTC. Protein: CTSNTGRGQVTQYF.

On this clonotype: One end of the junction is discordant with germline, which a read error may explain. The chain combines TRBV9 with TRBJ1-2, with 9 bases aligning to TRBD1. The germline gives CDR1 SGDLS, CDR2 YYNGEE. This CDR3 has 15 residues. DNA of the CDR3: TGTGCCAGCAGTCCTACAGGGGGCCTTAGCTATGGCTGCACCTTC. It yields the protein CASSPTGGLSYGCTF.

This clonotype was detected many times. The chain combines TRBV7-3 with TRBJ2-7; maybe TRBD2 (5 bases). Germline V gene data show CDR1 as SGHTA and CDR2 as FQGTGA. Trimming took 1 base from V and 3 from J, leaving 10 bases between them. The CDR3 has 14 residues. The CDR3 sequence is CASSLNTGFYEQYF. The CDR3 DNA follows: TGTGCCAGCAGCTTAAATACGGGATTCTACGAGCAGTACTTC.